This T cell receptor (beta chain) was sequenced during a study of blood T cell repertoires in COVID-19. Study details: Sites across the United States, Italy and Spain contributed samples from acute and convalescent COVID-19.

Clones were sequenced by immunoSEQ multiplex PCR, and TCRdb holds only the in-frame ones, with some missing. The sample records 90,000 to 150,000 clones, roughly 76% being singletons. The CDR3 runs to 16 residues. Per the germline V gene, CDR1 is MNHNS and CDR2 is SASEGT. V was cut by 0 bases and J by 3 bases, with 12 bases left in between. The chain has TRBV6-1 and TRBJ1-5, with D unresolved. This receptor was identified in a human donor in a cohort sampled during active COVID-19. Sample: peripheral blood. CDR3 in amino acids: CASSEAPGINNQPQHF. The DNA of the CDR3 is TGTGCCAGCAGTGAAGCCCCAGGAATCAACAATCAGCCCCAGCATTTT.